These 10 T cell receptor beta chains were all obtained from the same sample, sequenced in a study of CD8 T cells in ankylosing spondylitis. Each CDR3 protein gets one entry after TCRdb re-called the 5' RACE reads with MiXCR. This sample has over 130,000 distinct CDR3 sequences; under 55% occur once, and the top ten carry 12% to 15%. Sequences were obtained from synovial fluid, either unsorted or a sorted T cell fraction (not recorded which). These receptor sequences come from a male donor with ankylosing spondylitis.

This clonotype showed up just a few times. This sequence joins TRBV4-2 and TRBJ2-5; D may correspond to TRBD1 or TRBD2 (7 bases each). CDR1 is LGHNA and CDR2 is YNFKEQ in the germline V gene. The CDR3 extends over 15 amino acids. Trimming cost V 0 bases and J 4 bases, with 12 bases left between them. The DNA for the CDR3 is TGTGCCAGCAGCCAAGATCAGGGGGGGCCAGAGACCCAGTACTTC. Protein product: CASSQDQGGPETQYF.

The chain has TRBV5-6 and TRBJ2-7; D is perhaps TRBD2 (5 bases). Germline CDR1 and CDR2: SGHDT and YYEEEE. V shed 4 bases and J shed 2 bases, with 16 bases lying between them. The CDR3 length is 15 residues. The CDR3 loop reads CASSQEEFETYEQYF. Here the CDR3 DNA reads TGTGCCAGCAGCCAGGAGGAGTTTGAGACCTACGAGCAGTACTTC.

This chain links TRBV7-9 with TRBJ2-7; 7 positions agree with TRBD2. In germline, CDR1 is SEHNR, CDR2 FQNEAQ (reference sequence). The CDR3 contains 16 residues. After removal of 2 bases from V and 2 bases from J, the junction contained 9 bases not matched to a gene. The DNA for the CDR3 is TGTGCCAGCAGCTTATTGGGACCTAGCGGAACCTACGAGCAGTACTTC. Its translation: CASSLLGPSGTYEQYF.

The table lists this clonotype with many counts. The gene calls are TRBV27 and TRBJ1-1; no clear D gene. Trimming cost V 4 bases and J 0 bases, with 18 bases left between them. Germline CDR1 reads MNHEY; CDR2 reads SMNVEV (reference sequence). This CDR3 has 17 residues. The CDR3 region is CASSSLPQSYLNTEAFF. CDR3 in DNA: TGTGCCAGCAGTTCCCTTCCTCAATCTTATTTGAACACTGAAGCTTTCTTT.

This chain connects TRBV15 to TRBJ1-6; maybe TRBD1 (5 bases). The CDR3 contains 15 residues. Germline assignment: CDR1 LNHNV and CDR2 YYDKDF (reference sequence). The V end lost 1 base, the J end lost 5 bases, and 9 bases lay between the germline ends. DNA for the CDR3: TGTGCCACCAGCAGAGGAGCGGGGGATAATTCACCCCTCCACTTT. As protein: CATSRGAGDNSPLHF.

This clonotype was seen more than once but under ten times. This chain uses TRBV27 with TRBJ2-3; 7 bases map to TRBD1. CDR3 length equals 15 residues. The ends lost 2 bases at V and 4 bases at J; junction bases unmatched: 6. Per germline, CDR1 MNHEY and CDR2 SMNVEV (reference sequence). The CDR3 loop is CASSLGDSWPDTQYF. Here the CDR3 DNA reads TGTGCCAGCAGTTTAGGGGACAGTTGGCCAGATACGCAGTATTTT.

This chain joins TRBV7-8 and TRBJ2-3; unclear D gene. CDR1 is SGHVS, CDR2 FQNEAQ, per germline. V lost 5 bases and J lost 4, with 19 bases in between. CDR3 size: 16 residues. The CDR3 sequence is CASSPEVGSGADTQYF. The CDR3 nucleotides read TGTGCCAGCAGCCCCGAAGTAGGGTCAGGAGCAGATACGCAGTATTTT.

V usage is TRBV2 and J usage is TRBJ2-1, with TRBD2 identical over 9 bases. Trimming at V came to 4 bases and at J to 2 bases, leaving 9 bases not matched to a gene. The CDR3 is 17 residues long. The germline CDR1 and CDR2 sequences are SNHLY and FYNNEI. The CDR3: CASSGYSGRGAYNEQFF. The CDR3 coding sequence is TGTGCCAGCAGTGGTTATAGCGGGAGAGGGGCCTACAATGAGCAGTTCTTC.

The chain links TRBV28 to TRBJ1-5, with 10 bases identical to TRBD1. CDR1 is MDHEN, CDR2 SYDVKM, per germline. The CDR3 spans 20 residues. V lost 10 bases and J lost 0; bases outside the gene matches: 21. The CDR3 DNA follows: TGTGCCATCGCAAGCTACCGGACAGGGGGAACCATTTATAGCAATCAGCCCCAGCATTTT. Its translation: CAIASYRTGGTIYSNQPQHF.

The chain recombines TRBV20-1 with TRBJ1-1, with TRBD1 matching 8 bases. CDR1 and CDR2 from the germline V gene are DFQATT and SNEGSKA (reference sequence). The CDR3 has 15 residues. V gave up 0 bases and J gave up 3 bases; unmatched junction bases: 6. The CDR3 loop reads CSAREPDRDHTEAFF. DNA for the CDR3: TGCAGTGCTAGAGAACCGGACAGGGATCACACTGAAGCTTTCTTT.